The 2 T cell receptor beta chains in this list originate from one sample, sequenced in a study of blood T cell repertoires in COVID-19. Only in-frame clones appear in the TCRdb table, and some are missing; sequencing was by immunoSEQ multiplex PCR. The sample shows 140,000 to 150,000 clones, 70% to 90% of them seen only once. Sequencing used peripheral blood. The receptor source for this set is a woman between 50 and 59 years old with acute or convalescent COVID-19.

The chain carries TRBV7-2 and TRBJ2-3, with 10 bases lining up with TRBD2. In germline, CDR1 is SGHTA, CDR2 FQGNSA. With V trimmed by 10 bases and J by 2 bases, 6 bases remained unmatched. The CDR3 is made up of 14 amino acids. This chain's CDR3 is CATTGLAYTDTQYF. Written as DNA, the CDR3 is TGTGCCACTACGGGACTAGCGTACACAGATACGCAGTATTTT.

This clone has more than one count but fewer than ten. The V call is TRBV9, the J call TRBJ2-5; TRBD2 agrees at 11 bases. Germline V gene data show CDR1 as SGDLS and CDR2 as YYNGEE. The CDR3 covers 17 residues. Germline trimming cut 4 bases from V and 2 bases from J; bases unmatched to any gene: 10. The DNA for the CDR3 is TGTGCCAGCAGCCTAGGACTAGCGGGCCCGATACAAGAGACCCAGTACTTC. It translates to CASSLGLAGPIQETQYF.